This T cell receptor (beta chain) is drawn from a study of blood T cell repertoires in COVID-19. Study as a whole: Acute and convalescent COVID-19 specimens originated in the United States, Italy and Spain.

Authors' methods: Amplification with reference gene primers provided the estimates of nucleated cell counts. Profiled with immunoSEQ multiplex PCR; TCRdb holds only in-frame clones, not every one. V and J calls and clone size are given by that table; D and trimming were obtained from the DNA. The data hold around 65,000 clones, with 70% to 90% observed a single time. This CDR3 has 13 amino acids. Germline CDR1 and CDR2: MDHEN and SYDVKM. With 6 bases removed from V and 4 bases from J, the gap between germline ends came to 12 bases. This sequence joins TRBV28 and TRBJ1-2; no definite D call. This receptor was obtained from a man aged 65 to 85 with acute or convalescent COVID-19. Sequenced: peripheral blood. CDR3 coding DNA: TGTGCCAGCAGAGTGGGCGGGTCCTATGGCTACACCTTC. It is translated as CASRVGGSYGYTF.